These T cell receptor beta chains were read from a single sample in a study of PD-1 blockade in classical Hodgkin lymphoma. The assay was immunoSEQ multiplex PCR, and TCRdb's table has in-frame clones only and misses some. The data contain under 35,000 clones, about 70% of them singletons. The sequences come from peripheral blood mononuclear cells (PBMCs), collected before the fourth cycle of nivolumab. These TCRs come from a human donor with classical Hodgkin lymphoma. The CDR3 runs from the conserved cysteine through the conserved F or W. The order of the fields is V gene, J gene, D gene, clone size, CDR3 DNA, CDR3 protein. A D gene is named only where the DNA matches it firmly. The size field is filled for only some rows; it gives once, few, many or a size class.

>TRBV27|TRBJ2-7|TRBD1|-
TGTGCCTCCTACAGAGGGGCAGGGGGCGCTTACGAGCAGTACTTC
CASYRGAGGAYEQYF
>TRBV6-1|TRBJ1-1|-|-
TGTGCCAGCAGTGAAGACGGGGCGTCTCTGAACACTGAAGCTTTCTTT
CASSEDGASLNTEAFF
>TRBV4-1|TRBJ2-1|-|-
TGCGCCAGCAGCCAGAGAGGGGAAGGCTACAATGAGCAGTTCTTC
CASSQRGEGYNEQFF
>TRBV18|TRBJ1-2|-|-
TGTGCCAGCTCCCTCTCCCCTTCCGCCTATGGCTACACCTTC
CASSLSPSAYGYTF
>TRBV5-1|TRBJ2-1|TRBD2|-
TGCGCCAGCAGCCGGGGACTAGCGGGAGGGAGCTACAATGAGCAGTTCTTC
CASSRGLAGGSYNEQFF
>TRBV6-1|TRBJ2-7|-|-
TGTGCCAGCAGGGAAAGACAAGGGGGATACGAGCAGTACTTC
CASRERQGGYEQYF
>TRBV6-6|TRBJ1-3|-|few
TGTGCCAGCAGTCACGGCGGGCGCGACACCATATATTTT
CASSHGGRDTIYF
>TRBV27|TRBJ1-5|TRBD1|-
TGTGCCAGCAGCCACCGGGACAGTAATCAGCCCCAGCATTTT
CASSHRDSNQPQHF
>TRBV5-6|TRBJ1-2|TRBD1|once
TGTGCCAGCAGCCAATCACCGGGACAGAAATATGGCTACACCTTC
CASSQSPGQKYGYTF
>TRBV25-1|TRBJ2-4|-|once
TGTGCCAGCAGTGAGGCTGGCGGGCACGCTATAGCCAAAAACATTCAGTACTTC
CASSEAGGHAIAKNIQYF
>TRBV9|TRBJ1-1|-|-
TGTGCCAGCAGCGTCACTTTATTGGAGGGGGGCACTGAAGCTTTCTTT
CASSVTLLEGGTEAFF
>TRBV28|TRBJ2-1|TRBD1|-
TGTGCCAGCAGTCCTACAGGGGGCGCAATATTTGAGCAGTTCTTC
CASSPTGGAIFEQFF
>TRBV7-9|TRBJ2-1|TRBD2|medium-sized
TGTGCCAGCAGCGCTCGGACTAGCGGGATGAGCGAGCAGTTCTTC
CASSARTSGMSEQFF
>TRBV18|TRBJ1-4|-|once
TGTGCCAGCTCACCTGGGTTAGGTCCACAGGGCCCTGAAAAACTGTTTTTT
CASSPGLGPQGPEKLFF
>TRBV15|TRBJ1-5|TRBD1|few
TGTGCCACCAGCAGGGCGACAGGGGATTGGGGTCAGCCCCAGCATTTT
CATSRATGDWGQPQHF
>TRBV5-8|TRBJ2-3|TRBD2|-
TGTGCCAGCAGCTTGATTAGCGGGAGATCAGATACGCAGTATTTT
CASSLISGRSDTQYF
>TRBV5-6|TRBJ1-4|TRBD1|few
TGTGCCAGCAGCACCCCAGGGGGTTCGGTTGAAAAACTGTTTTTT
CASSTPGGSVEKLFF
>TRBV7-2|TRBJ2-7|TRBD2|-
TGTGCCAGCAGCTTAGCCCTTGGGACTAGCGACGAGCAGTACTTC
CASSLALGTSDEQYF
>TRBV9|TRBJ2-2|-|-
TGTGCCAGCAGCGTTTCACAGCTCTTTTTTAACACCGGGGAGCTGTTTTTT
CASSVSQLFFNTGELFF
>TRBV19|TRBJ1-5|TRBD1|-
TGTGCCAGTAGTAGGGGGACAGGCAATCAGCCCCAGCATTTT
CASSRGTGNQPQHF
>TRBV9|TRBJ2-3|-|-
TGTGCCAGCAGCGAGTCCGGATTTGTAACAGATACGCAGTATTTT
CASSESGFVTDTQYF
>TRBV27|TRBJ2-5|-|-
TGTGCCAGCCAAGCCCCATCAGGGACCCAGTACTTC
CASQAPSGTQYF
>TRBV7-9|TRBJ1-5|-|-
TGTGCCAGCAGCGATAGGACGGATTTTAATCAGCCCCAGCATTTT
CASSDRTDFNQPQHF
>TRBV7-9|TRBJ1-1|TRBD1|-
TGTGCCAGCAGCTACCCCCCGGGACAGGGGCGTGAAGCTTTCTTT
CASSYPPGQGREAFF
>TRBV7-2|TRBJ2-3|TRBD2|-
TGTGCCAGCAGCTTAGAACTAGCGGGAGGGCCAGGTGATACGCAGTATTTT
CASSLELAGGPGDTQYF
>TRBV4-1|TRBJ1-4|-|-
TGCGCCAGCAGCCAAGAGGGCTGGGGGCGCGGAGCTCCTAATGAAAAACTGTTTTTT
CASSQEGWGRGAPNEKLFF
>TRBV28|TRBJ2-7|TRBD1|-
TGTGCCAGCAGTTTAGTTACCTGGGGCAGGGGGACCTACGAGCAGTACTTC
CASSLVTWGRGTYEQYF
>TRBV6-5|TRBJ2-1|-|-
TGTGCCAGCAGTGCGGGCCCAAGCTCCTACAATGAGCAGTTCTTC
CASSAGPSSYNEQFF
>TRBV5-6|TRBJ2-7|TRBD2|few
TGTGCCAGCAGCTTGGGGACTAGCGGCGAGCAGTACTTC
CASSLGTSGEQYF
>TRBV9|TRBJ1-4|TRBD1|-
TGTGCCAGCAGCGAGGACAGGGGGCCCTCCCTTGCAACTAATGAAAAACTGTTTTTT
CASSEDRGPSLATNEKLFF
>TRBV7-2|TRBJ1-2|-|-
TGTGCCAGCAGCTTAACACGTTTTCCAGCTAACTATGGCTACACCTTC
CASSLTRFPANYGYTF
>TRBV29-1|TRBJ1-2|-|-
TGCAGCGTTGTGGGGCAGGACCCAGCTAACTATGGCTACACCTTC
CSVVGQDPANYGYTF
>TRBV16|TRBJ1-1|TRBD1|few
TGTGCCAGCAGCCCAGGGACAGGGACTGAAGCTTTCTTT
CASSPGTGTEAFF
>TRBV6-5|TRBJ1-5|-|-
TGTGCCAGCGGGAGGACAGTGAGCAATCAGCCCCAGCATTTT
CASGRTVSNQPQHF
>TRBV18|TRBJ2-7|TRBD1|once
TGTGCCAGCTCACTCGGATCGGGACAGCCGTACGAGCAGTACTTC
CASSLGSGQPYEQYF
>TRBV5-1|TRBJ2-1|-|-
TGCGCCAGCAGCTTGGGGTTTGCGGGGAGCTCCTACAATGAGCAGTTCTTC
CASSLGFAGSSYNEQFF
>TRBV7-3|TRBJ1-1|-|few
TGTGCCAGCAGCTTAGCCCGGGGAGGGGGGAACACTGAAGCTTTCTTT
CASSLARGGGNTEAFF
>TRBV2|TRBJ2-1|-|-
TGTGCCAGCAGTGAGGTGGGAGAATCCTACAATGAGCAGTTCTTC
CASSEVGESYNEQFF
>TRBV12-5|TRBJ1-3|TRBD1|once
TGTGCTAGTGGTCCAGGGGGCAGAGACACCATATATTTT
CASGPGGRDTIYF
>TRBV7-9|TRBJ2-5|-|few
TGTGCCAGCAGCTTACAGGACTCCGAGGAGACCCAGTACTTC
CASSLQDSEETQYF
>TRBV7-9|TRBJ2-1|TRBD2|-
TGTGCCAGCAGCTTATCGGGAGCGGGACCACAGTTCTTC
CASSLSGAGPQFF
>TRBV21-1|TRBJ2-7|-|-
TGTGCCAGCAGCATCCCACGGCGCAGGGGGCGAGACGAGCAGTACTTC
CASSIPRRRGRDEQYF
>TRBV28|TRBJ2-7|TRBD1|-
TGTGCCAGCAGTTTAACAGGGGGCCGAGATTACGAGCAGTACTTC
CASSLTGGRDYEQYF
>TRBV4-1|TRBJ2-7|-|-
TGCGCCAGCAGCCGGGTCGCTGGAGGGGGCGAGCAGTACTTC
CASSRVAGGGEQYF
>TRBV9|TRBJ1-5|TRBD1|-
TGTGCCAGCAGCAACAGGGACAGGGTCGGTCAGCCCCAGCATTTT
CASSNRDRVGQPQHF
>TRBV6-1|TRBJ1-4|-|-
TGTGCCAGCAGTTTCCAGTTGGGACGCGATGAAAAACTGTTTTTT
CASSFQLGRDEKLFF
>TRBV4-1|TRBJ2-3|-|-
TGCGCCAGCACCTCGCTGGCTGAGGGCGATACGCAGTATTTT
CASTSLAEGDTQYF
>TRBV7-2|TRBJ2-7|-|-
TGTGCCAGCAGCTTAGGACACCCGAGCTCCTACGAGCAGTACTTC
CASSLGHPSSYEQYF
>TRBV5-6|TRBJ2-7|TRBD1|-
TGTGCCAGCAGCTTGGTACAGGGGGCGGGTGAGCAGTACTTC
CASSLVQGAGEQYF
>TRBV7-9|TRBJ2-7|-|-
TGTGCCAGCAGCCGGGGGGCAGGGGCTACTTACGAGCAGTACTTC
CASSRGAGATYEQYF
>TRBV25-1|TRBJ2-5|TRBD2|-
TGTGCCAGCAGTGCCGGACTAGCGCCCAGTCAAGAGACCCAGTACTTC
CASSAGLAPSQETQYF
>TRBV7-9|TRBJ1-6|-|-
TGTGCCAGCAGAGGTCGAGATTCACCCCTCCACTTT
CASRGRDSPLHF
>TRBV7-9|TRBJ1-1|TRBD1|few
TGTGCCAGCAGCGAACCACAGGGGTCCCTGACTGAAGCTTTCTTT
CASSEPQGSLTEAFF
>TRBV9|TRBJ2-2|TRBD2|-
TGTGCCAGCAGCGTACGCGGGAGCCTCGGGGAGCTGTTTTTT
CASSVRGSLGELFF